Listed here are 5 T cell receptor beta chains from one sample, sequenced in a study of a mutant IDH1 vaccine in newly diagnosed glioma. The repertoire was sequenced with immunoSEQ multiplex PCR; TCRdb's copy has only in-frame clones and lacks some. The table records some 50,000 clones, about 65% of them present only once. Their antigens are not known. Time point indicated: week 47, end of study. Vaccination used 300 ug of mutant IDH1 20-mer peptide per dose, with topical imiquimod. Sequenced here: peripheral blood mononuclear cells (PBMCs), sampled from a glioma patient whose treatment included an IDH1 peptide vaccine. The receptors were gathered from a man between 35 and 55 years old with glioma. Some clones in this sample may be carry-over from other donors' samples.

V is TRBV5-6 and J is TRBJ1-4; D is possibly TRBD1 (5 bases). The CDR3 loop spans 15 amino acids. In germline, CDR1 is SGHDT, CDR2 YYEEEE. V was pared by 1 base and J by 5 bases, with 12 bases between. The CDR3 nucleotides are TGTGCCAGCAGCTTGATAGGGGACGGAAATGAAAAACTGTTTTTT. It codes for CASSLIGDGNEKLFF.

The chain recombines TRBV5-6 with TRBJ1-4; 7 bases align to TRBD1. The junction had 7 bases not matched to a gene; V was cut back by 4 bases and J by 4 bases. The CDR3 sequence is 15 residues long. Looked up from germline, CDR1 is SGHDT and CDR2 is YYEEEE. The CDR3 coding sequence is TGTGCCAGCAGCCAAATACAGGGGCTTAATGAAAAACTGTTTTTT. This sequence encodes CASSQIQGLNEKLFF.

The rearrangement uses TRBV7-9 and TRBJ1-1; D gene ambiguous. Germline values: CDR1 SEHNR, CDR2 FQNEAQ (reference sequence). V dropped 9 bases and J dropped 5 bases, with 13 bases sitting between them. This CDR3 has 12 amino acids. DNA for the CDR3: TGTGCCAGTGACTTCGGGATGACTGAAGCTTTCTTT. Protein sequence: CASDFGMTEAFF.

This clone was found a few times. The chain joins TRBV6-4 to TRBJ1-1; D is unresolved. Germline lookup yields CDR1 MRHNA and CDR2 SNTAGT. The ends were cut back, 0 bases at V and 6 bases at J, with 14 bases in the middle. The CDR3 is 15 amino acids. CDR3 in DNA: TGTGCCAGCAGTGACTCCCCGTTTTCTTGGGCTGAAGCTTTCTTT. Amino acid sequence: CASSDSPFSWAEAFF.

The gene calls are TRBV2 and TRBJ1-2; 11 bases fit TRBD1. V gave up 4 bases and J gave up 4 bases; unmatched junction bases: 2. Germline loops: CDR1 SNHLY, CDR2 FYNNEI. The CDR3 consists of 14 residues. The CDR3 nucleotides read TGTGCCAGCAGTGTGGACAGGGGGCTCTATGGCTACACCTTC. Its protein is CASSVDRGLYGYTF.